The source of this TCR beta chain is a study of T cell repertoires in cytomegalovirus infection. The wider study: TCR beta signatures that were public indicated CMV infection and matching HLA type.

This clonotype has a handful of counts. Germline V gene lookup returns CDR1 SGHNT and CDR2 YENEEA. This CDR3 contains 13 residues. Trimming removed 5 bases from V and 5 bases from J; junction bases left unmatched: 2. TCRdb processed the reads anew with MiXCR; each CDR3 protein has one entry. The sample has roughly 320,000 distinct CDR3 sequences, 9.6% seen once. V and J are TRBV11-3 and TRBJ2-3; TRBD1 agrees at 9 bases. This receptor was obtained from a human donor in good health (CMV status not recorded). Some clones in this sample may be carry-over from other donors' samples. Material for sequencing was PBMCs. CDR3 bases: TGTGCCAGCAGCCGACAGGGGGGAGATACGCAGTATTTT. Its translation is CASSRQGGDTQYF.